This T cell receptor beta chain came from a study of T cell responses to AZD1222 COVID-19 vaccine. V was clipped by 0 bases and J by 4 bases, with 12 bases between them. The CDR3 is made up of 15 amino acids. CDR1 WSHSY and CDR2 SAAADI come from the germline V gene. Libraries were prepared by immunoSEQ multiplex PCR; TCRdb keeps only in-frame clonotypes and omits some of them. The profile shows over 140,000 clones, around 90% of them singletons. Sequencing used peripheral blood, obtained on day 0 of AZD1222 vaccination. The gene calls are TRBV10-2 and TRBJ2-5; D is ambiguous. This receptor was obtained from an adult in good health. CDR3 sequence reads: CASSESVLGGETQYF. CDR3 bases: TGCGCCAGCAGTGAGTCGGTTCTGGGCGGAGAGACCCAGTACTTC.